This T cell receptor beta chain was sequenced during a study of blood T cell repertoires in COVID-19. About the study: The United States, Italy and Spain supplied acute and convalescent COVID-19 samples.

Residents of approximately 25 US areas, aged roughly 18 to 89 years, made up the participants. Recovered participants had two consecutive negative NP/OP PCR tests, healthcare professional clearance, or symptom resolution. Produced via immunoSEQ multiplex PCR; TCRdb's table is partial and in-frame only. The sample holds about 200,000 clones, roughly 90% seen once. This clone was seen only a few times. Sequencing was done on a sample of PBMCs or T cells enriched from blood (not recorded which). The source of this sequence is a woman aged 18-29 years who had recovered from COVID-19.

CDR3 coding DNA: TGTGCCAGCAGCTTCACCGGGACAGGAGCCTACGAGCAGTACTTC. As protein: CASSFTGTGAYEQYF. J is TRBJ2-7 and V is TRBV11-2; 8 positions agree with TRBD1. The V gene's germline CDR1 is SGHAT and CDR2 FQNNGV. The CDR3 is 15 amino acids. J was trimmed by 2 bases and V by 3 bases; bases with no gene match: 6.